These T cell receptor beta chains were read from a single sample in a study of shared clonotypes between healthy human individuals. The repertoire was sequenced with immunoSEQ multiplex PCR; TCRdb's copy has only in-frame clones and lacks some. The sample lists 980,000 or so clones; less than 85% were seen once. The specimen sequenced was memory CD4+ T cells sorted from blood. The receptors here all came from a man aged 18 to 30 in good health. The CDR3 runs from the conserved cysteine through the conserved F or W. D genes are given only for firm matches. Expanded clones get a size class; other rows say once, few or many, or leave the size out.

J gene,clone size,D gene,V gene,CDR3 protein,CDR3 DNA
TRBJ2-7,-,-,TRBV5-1,CASSLENRYEQYF,TGCGCCAGCAGCTTGGAAAACAGATACGAGCAGTACTTC
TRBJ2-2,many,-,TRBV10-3,CAISDRPANTGELFF,TGTGCCATCAGCGACAGGCCAGCGAACACCGGGGAGCTGTTTTTT
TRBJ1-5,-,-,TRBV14,CASSQDPYRGQPQHF,TGTGCCAGCAGCCAAGACCCTTATCGAGGTCAGCCCCAGCATTTT
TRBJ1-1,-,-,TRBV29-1,CSVIEGVAEAFF,TGCAGCGTAATAGAGGGGGTCGCTGAAGCTTTCTTT
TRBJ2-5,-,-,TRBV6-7,CASNLLLGVKTQYF,TGTGCCAGCAATCTCCTATTGGGGGTGAAGACCCAGTACTTC
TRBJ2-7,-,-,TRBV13,CASTRSVGTRSSYEQYF,TGTGCCAGCACCAGGTCTGTCGGGACAAGGAGCTCCTACGAGCAGTACTTC
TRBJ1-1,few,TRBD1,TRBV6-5,CASSYNRGTEAFF,TGTGCCAGCAGCTATAACAGGGGCACTGAAGCTTTCTTT
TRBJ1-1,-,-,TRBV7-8,CASSLMGGKDSEAFF,TGTGCCAGCAGCCTAATGGGGGGTAAGGACAGTGAAGCTTTCTTT
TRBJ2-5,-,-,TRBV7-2,CASSPGEQETQYF,TGTGCCAGCAGCCCGGGGGAGCAAGAGACCCAGTACTTC
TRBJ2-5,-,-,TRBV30,CAWNRGLDGTQYF,TGTGCCTGGAATAGGGGCCTCGATGGGACCCAGTACTTC
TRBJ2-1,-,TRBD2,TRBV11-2,CASSFDLLAGYNEQFF,TGTGCCAGCAGCTTTGACCTTCTAGCGGGGTACAATGAGCAGTTCTTC
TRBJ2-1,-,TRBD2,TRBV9,CASSPRGSGSSYNEQFF,TGTGCCAGCAGCCCCCGGGGTAGCGGGAGCTCCTACAATGAGCAGTTCTTC
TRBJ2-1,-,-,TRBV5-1,CASSPLAGDNEQFF,TGCGCCAGCAGCCCACTGGCAGGGGACAATGAGCAGTTCTTC
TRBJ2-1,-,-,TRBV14,CASSQDWLARFPYNEQFF,TGTGCCAGCAGCCAAGATTGGCTAGCGAGGTTTCCCTACAATGAGCAGTTCTTC
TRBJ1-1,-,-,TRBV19,CASSPLQGGKPEAFF,TGTGCCAGTAGTCCGCTACAGGGTGGGAAGCCTGAAGCTTTCTTT
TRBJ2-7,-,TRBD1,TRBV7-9,CASSTTGTVNGEQYF,TGTGCCAGCAGCACCACCGGGACAGTCAACGGGGAGCAGTACTTC
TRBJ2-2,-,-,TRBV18,CASSPLGGGDNTGELFF,TGTGCCAGCTCACCGCTCGGAGGGGGCGACAACACCGGGGAGCTGTTTTTT
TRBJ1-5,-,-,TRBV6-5,CAGAFQGGNQPQHF,TGTGCTGGAGCGTTCCAGGGTGGCAATCAGCCCCAGCATTTT
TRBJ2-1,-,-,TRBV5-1,CASSRQEGNNEQFF,TGCGCCAGCAGTAGACAGGAAGGAAACAATGAGCAGTTCTTC
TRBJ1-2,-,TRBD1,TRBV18,CASSPRDRGNGYTF,TGTGCCAGCTCACCGCGCGACAGGGGGAATGGCTACACCTTC
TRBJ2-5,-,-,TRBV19,CASSIEGSKKETQYF,TGTGCCAGTAGTATTGAGGGTTCGAAGAAAGAGACCCAGTACTTC
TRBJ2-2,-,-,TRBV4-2,CASSQEQRGTGELFF,TGTGCCAGCAGCCAAGAACAGAGGGGGACCGGGGAGCTGTTTTTT
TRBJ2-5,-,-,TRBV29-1,CSVEGGETQYF,TGCAGCGTTGAAGGAGGAGAGACCCAGTACTTC
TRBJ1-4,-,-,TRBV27,CASSRVGLFF,TGTGCCAGCAGTAGGGTGGGACTGTTTTTT
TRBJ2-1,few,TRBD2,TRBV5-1,CASSAGLGGNEQFF,TGCGCCAGCAGCGCCGGACTAGGTGGCAATGAGCAGTTCTTC
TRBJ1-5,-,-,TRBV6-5,CASSPGGGNQPQHF,TGTGCCAGCTCCCCCGGGGGAGGGAATCAGCCCCAGCATTTT
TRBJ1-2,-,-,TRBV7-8,CASSDAGTFTAGYTF,TGTGCCAGCAGCGACGCCGGGACTTTCACAGCCGGCTACACCTTC
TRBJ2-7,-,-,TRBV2,CASIDSLLHYEQYF,TGTGCCAGCATCGACAGCTTACTTCACTACGAGCAGTACTTC
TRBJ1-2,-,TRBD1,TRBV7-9,CASSLGGQGVRGGYTF,TGTGCCAGCAGCTTAGGCGGACAGGGCGTTCGGGGTGGCTACACCTTC
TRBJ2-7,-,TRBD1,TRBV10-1,CASSEGRTGGYEQYF,TGCGCCAGCAGTGAGGGCCGGACAGGGGGCTACGAGCAGTACTTC
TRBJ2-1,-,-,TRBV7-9,CASSPPLGLASSYNEQFF,TGTGCCAGCAGCCCACCGCTAGGACTTGCCAGCTCCTACAATGAGCAGTTCTTC
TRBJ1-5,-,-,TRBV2,CASSDGFNQPQHF,TGTGCCAGCAGTGACGGCTTCAATCAGCCCCAGCATTTT
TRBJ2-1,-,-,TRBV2,CASQETAARSGNEQFF,TGTGCCAGCCAAGAAACCGCCGCGAGGTCGGGCAATGAGCAGTTCTTC
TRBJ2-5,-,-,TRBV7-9,CASSQPPRGTKETQYF,TGTGCCAGCAGCCAACCTCCGAGGGGGACCAAAGAGACCCAGTACTTC